These 13 T cell receptor beta chains were sequenced from one sample in a study of shared clonotypes between healthy human individuals. Method: immunoSEQ multiplex PCR; TCRdb's copy keeps in-frame clones and lacks some. Altogether 2 million to 2.5 million clones are present, nearly 97% being singletons, with the ten largest covering approximately 0.13%. Sample: naive CD4+ T cells sorted from blood. Stated subset: CD45RA+ positively selected. Receptors originate from a man aged 18 to 30 in good health.

The CDR3 protein is CASGRDGTNTEAFF. Here the CDR3 DNA reads TGTGCCAGCGGCCGGGACGGGACGAACACTGAAGCTTTCTTT. This chain connects TRBV2 to TRBJ1-1; TRBD1 might be the D (5 bases). The CDR3 has 14 residues. Germline V gene lookup returns CDR1 SNHLY and CDR2 FYNNEI. Trimming left V 8 bases short and J 1 base short, with 14 bases between.

As concerns this clone: A junction end diverges from the germline sequence, so it may reflect a read error. V gene TRBV27 combines with J gene TRBJ2-3; possibly TRBD2 for D (5 bases). The CDR3 is 15 residues long. The germline V gene encodes CDR1 MNHEY and CDR2 SMNVEV (reference sequence). Here the CDR3 DNA reads TGTGCCAGCAGTTTATCCGGGCTCCTACTAGATCTTCCCGATTTT. It codes for CASSLSGLLLDLPDF.

This chain connects TRBV30 to TRBJ2-1; D may be TRBD1 (5 bases). Trimming shortened V by 4 bases and J by 3 bases, and 10 bases separated the two germline ends. Germline V lookup: CDR1 GTSNPN, CDR2 SVGIG (reference sequence). This CDR3 contains 13 residues. The CDR3 nucleotides are TGTGCCTGGAAACCAGGGCTCTACAATGAGCAGTTCTTC. Encoded protein: CAWKPGLYNEQFF. Full variable domain (rest looked up from reference TRBV30 and TRBJ2-1): SQTIHQWPATLVQPVGSPLSLECTVEGTSNPNLYWYRQAAGRGLQLLFYSVGIGQISSEVPQNLSASRPQDRQFILSSKKLLLSDSGFYLCAWKPGLYNEQFFGPGTRLTVL.

The chain recombines TRBV4-1 with TRBJ2-1; 8 bases are a match to TRBD2. The germline V gene encodes CDR1 MGHRA and CDR2 YSYEKL. The CDR3 is 17 residues long. Trimming took 0 bases from V and 7 from J; bases not matched to a gene: 11. CDR3 sequence: CASSQEAGGGPRNEQFF. The CDR3 DNA follows: TGCGCCAGCAGCCAAGAGGCTGGCGGGGGGCCGAGGAATGAGCAGTTCTTC.

The V call is TRBV5-1, the J call TRBJ2-7, with 10 bases fitting TRBD1. With V trimmed by 7 bases and J by 3 bases, 4 bases remained unmatched. Germline loops: CDR1 SGHRS, CDR2 YFSETQ. The CDR3 contains 13 residues. The CDR3 sequence is CASAGQGNYEQYF. The CDR3 nucleotides are TGCGCCAGCGCGGGACAGGGGAACTACGAGCAGTACTTC.

DNA of the CDR3: TGTGCCAGCAGTGAATGGGGTCAGATGAACACCGGGGAGCTGTTTTTT. Amino acid sequence: CASSEWGQMNTGELFF. V is TRBV25-1 and J is TRBJ2-2; D is unresolved. The CDR3 runs to 16 residues. Trimming took off 1 base at V and 1 base at J, with 10 bases between the two ends. Germline CDR1 MGHDK, CDR2 SYGVNS. Complete variable domain (other parts from reference TRBV25-1 and TRBJ2-2): EADIYQTPRYLVIGTGKKITLECSQTMGHDKMYWYQQDPGMELHLIHYSYGVNSTEKGDLSSESTVSRIRTEHFPLTLESARPSHTSQYLCASSEWGQMNTGELFFGEGSRLTVL.

The CDR3 loop reads CASSLEGAGGETQYF. The CDR3 DNA sequence: TGCGCCAGCAGCTTGGAGGGAGCGGGAGGAGAGACCCAGTACTTC. V usage is TRBV5-1 and J usage is TRBJ2-5; 9 nucleotides line up with TRBD2. The CDR3 is made up of 15 amino acids. V was clipped by 0 bases and J by 4 bases; unmatched bases: 4. CDR1 is SGHRS and CDR2 is YFSETQ in the germline V gene.

The chain has TRBV21-1 and TRBJ2-2; the D call TRBD2 from the table was never checked on the DNA. TRBV21-1 is tagged as a pseudogene. This CDR3 is built from 18 residues. The CDR3 reads CASSKDCLAGVTTGELFF. The CDR3 DNA reads as TGTGCCAGCAGCAAAGATTGTCTAGCGGGAGTTACCACCGGGGAGCTGTTTTTT.

V gene TRBV5-5 combines with J gene TRBJ2-7, with TRBD1 matching over 7 bases. There are 14 residues in the CDR3. The germline gives CDR1 SGHKS, CDR2 YYEKEE (reference sequence). V gave up 0 bases and J gave up 7 bases; unmatched junction bases: 7. DNA for the CDR3: TGTGCCAGCAGCTTGGGAACAGGGGTTCGGGAGCAGTACTTC. Its translation is CASSLGTGVREQYF.

The CDR3 reads CASSQRGLAESGWFYNEQFF. The CDR3, as DNA: TGCGCCAGCAGCCAAAGGGGACTAGCGGAGTCCGGTTGGTTCTACAATGAGCAGTTCTTC. V gene TRBV4-3 combines with J gene TRBJ2-1; 11 bases map to TRBD2. The CDR3 has 20 residues. The germline gives CDR1 LGHNA, CDR2 YSLEER. Germline trimming cut 2 bases from V and 3 bases from J; bases unmatched to any gene: 15.

This clone was counted between two and nine times. This chain uses TRBV30 with TRBJ1-6; D is perhaps TRBD1 (5 bases). There are 14 residues in the CDR3. V lost 0 bases, J lost 8 bases, and 11 bases lay in between. Germline CDR1 and CDR2: GTSNPN and SVGIG (reference sequence). The CDR3 DNA follows: TGTGCCTGGAGTGTAAACAGGTTGGATTCACCCCTCCACTTT. Translating it yields CAWSVNRLDSPLHF.

The gene calls are TRBV5-1 and TRBJ1-2, with D possibly TRBD1 on 5 matching bases. The CDR3 consists of 16 residues. CDR1 and CDR2 (germline): SGHRS, YFSETQ. V dropped 3 bases and J dropped 0 bases, with 15 bases sitting between them. CDR3 sequence (DNA): TGCGCCAGCAGCTACGACAGTGGGTCAACTAACTATGGCTACACCTTC. This encodes CASSYDSGSTNYGYTF.

Details on this clone: Other DNA sequences in the same sample also yield this CDR3. This chain joins TRBV19 and TRBJ2-7; TRBD2 matches 12 bases. This CDR3 is built from 14 residues. V lost 2 bases and J lost 4; bases outside the gene matches: 0. Looked up from germline, CDR1 is LNHDA and CDR2 is SQIVND (reference sequence). The CDR3 bases are TGTGCCAGTAGTATAACTAGCGGGGGGTACGAGCAGTACTTC. It encodes CASSITSGGYEQYF.